The clone carrying this T cell receptor (beta chain) was counted at least ten times. Axillary draining lymph nodes of breast cancer patients supplied the node samples. V shed 7 bases and J 4 bases; nucleotides not matched to a gene: 6. In germline, CDR1 is SNHLY, CDR2 FYNNEI. The CDR3 is 15 residues long. TCRdb reprocessed the multiplex PCR reads with MiXCR, giving one entry per CDR3 protein. The table has over 100,000 distinct CDR3 sequences, around 22% seen once; the top ten hold just over 2.5%. The data were taken from a study of breast tumors, draining lymph nodes, adjacent tissues. This chain links TRBV2 with TRBJ2-1; 11 bases fit TRBD2. The sequence was obtained from a female donor with breast cancer. Some clones in this sample may be carry-over from other donors' samples. The sequenced sample was axillary lymph node tissue. For the CDR3, the DNA is TGTGCCAGCACCTTACTAGCGGGAGCATACAATGAGCAGTTCTTC. It is translated as CASTLLAGAYNEQFF.